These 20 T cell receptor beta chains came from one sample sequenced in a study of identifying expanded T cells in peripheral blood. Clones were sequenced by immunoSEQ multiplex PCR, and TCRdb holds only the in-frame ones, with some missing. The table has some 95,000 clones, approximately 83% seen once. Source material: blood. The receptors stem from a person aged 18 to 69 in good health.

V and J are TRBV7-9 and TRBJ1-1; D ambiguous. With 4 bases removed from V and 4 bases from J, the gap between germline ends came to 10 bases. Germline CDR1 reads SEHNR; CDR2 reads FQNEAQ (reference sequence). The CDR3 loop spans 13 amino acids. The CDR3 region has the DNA TGTGCCAGCAGCTCCACCCCGGGCACTGAAGCTTTCTTT. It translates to CASSSTPGTEAFF.

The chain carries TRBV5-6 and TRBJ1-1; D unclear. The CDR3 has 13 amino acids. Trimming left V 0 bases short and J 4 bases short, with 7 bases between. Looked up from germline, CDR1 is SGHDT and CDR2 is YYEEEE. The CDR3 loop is CASSLGPSTEAFF. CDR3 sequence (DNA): TGTGCCAGCAGCTTGGGGCCGAGCACTGAAGCTTTCTTT.

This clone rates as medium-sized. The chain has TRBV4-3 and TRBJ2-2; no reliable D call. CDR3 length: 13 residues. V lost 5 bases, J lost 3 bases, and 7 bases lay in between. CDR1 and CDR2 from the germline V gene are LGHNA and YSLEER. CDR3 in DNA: TGCGCCAGCAGCTACCTCGACACCGGGGAGCTGTTTTTT. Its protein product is CASSYLDTGELFF.

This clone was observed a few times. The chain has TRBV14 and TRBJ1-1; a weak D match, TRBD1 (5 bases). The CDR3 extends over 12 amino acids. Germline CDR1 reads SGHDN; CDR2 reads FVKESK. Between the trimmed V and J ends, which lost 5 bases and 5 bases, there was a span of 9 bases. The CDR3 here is CASSVGVTEAFF. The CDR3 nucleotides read TGTGCCAGCAGCGTAGGGGTTACTGAAGCTTTCTTT. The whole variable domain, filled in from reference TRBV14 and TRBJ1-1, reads EAGVTQFPSHSVIEKGQTVTLRCDPISGHDNLYWYRRVMGKEIKFLLHFVKESKQDESGMPNNRFLAERTGGTYSTLKVQPAELEDSGVYFCASSVGVTEAFFGQGTRLTVV.

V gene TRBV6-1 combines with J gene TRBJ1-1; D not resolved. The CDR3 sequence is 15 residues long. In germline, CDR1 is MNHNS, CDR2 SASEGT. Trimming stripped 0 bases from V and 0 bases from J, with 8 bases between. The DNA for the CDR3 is TGTGCCAGCAGTGAAGCCCGGAACATGAACACTGAAGCTTTCTTT. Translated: CASSEARNMNTEAFF.

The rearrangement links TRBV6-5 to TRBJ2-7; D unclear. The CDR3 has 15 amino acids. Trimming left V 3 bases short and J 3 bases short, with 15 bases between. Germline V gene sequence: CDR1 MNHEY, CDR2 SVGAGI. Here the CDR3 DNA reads TGTGCCAGCAGTTATCGGAGCACGAGAGACTACGAGCAGTACTTC. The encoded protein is CASSYRSTRDYEQYF.

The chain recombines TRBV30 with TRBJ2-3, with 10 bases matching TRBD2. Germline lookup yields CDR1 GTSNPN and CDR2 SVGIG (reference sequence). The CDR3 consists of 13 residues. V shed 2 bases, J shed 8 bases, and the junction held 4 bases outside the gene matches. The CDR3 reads CAWSKGLAFTQYF. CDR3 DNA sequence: TGTGCCTGGAGTAAGGGACTAGCGTTTACGCAGTATTTT.

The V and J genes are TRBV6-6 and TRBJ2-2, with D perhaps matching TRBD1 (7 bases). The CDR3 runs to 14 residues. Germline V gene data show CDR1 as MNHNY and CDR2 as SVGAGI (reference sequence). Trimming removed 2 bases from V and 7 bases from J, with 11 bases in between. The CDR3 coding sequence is TGTGCCAGCAGTTACGGAGGGGGCTTCGGGGAGCTGTTTTTT. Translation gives CASSYGGGFGELFF.

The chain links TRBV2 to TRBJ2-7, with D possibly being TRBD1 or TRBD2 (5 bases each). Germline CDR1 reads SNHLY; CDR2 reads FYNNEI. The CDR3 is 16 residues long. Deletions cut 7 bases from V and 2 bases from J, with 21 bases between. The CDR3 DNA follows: TGTGCCAGCAAGGGGACCAGCGTATATTCGGCCTACGAGCAGTACTTC. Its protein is CASKGTSVYSAYEQYF.

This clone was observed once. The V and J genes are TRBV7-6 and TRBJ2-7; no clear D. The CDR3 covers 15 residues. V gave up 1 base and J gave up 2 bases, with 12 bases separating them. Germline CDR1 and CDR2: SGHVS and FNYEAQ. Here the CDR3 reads CASSLGPHPPYEQYF. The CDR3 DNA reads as TGTGCCAGCAGCTTAGGACCGCACCCCCCCTACGAGCAGTACTTC. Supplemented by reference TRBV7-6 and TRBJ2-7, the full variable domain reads GAGVSQSPRYKVTKRGQDVALRCDPISGHVSLYWYRQALGQGPEFLTYFNYEAQQDKSGLPNDRFSAERPEGSISTLTIQRTEQRDSAMYRCASSLGPHPPYEQYFGPGTRLTVT.

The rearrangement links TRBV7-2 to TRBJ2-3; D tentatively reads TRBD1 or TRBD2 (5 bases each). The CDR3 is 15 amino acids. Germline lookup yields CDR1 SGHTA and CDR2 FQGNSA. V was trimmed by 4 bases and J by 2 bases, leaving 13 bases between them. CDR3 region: CASSSGTRNTDTQYF. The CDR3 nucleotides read TGTGCCAGCAGCTCCGGGACGCGAAACACAGATACGCAGTATTTT.

CDR3 in amino acids: CSATHGEAFF. CDR3 coding DNA: TGCAGTGCTACACACGGTGAAGCTTTCTTT. The chain couples TRBV20-1 to TRBJ1-1; D is unclear. Germline V gene data show CDR1 as DFQATT and CDR2 as SNEGSKA (reference sequence). V gave up 4 bases and J gave up 7 bases, with 7 bases separating them. The CDR3 spans 10 residues.

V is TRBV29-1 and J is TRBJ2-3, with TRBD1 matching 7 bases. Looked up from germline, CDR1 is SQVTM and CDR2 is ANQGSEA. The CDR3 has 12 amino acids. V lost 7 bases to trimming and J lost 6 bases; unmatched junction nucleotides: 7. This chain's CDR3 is CSAEGALDTQYF. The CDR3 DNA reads TGCAGCGCCGAGGGGGCGTTGGATACGCAGTATTTT.

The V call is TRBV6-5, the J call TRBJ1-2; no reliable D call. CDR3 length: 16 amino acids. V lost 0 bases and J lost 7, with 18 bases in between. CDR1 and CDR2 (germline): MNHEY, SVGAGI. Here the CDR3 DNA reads TGTGCCAGCAGTTACTCGATGCAGTTTTCCCTTCTTGGCTACACCTTC. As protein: CASSYSMQFSLLGYTF.

This CDR3 is CASSEGGGGRYF. The CDR3 DNA follows: TGTGCCAGCAGTGAAGGAGGGGGCGGTAGGTACTTC. The chain combines TRBV2 with TRBJ2-7; 7 bases fit TRBD1. This CDR3 has 12 residues. The J segment lost 12 bases and the V segment lost 1 base, leaving 6 bases of the junction unmatched. CDR1 and CDR2 from the germline V gene are SNHLY and FYNNEI.

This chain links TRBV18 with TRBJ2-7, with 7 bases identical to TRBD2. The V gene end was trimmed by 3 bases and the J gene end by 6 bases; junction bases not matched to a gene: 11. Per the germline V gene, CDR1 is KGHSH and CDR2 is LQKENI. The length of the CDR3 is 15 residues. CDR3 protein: CASSPTGGRTSEQYF. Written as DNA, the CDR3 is TGTGCCAGCTCACCGACCGGGGGGAGGACTTCCGAGCAGTACTTC.

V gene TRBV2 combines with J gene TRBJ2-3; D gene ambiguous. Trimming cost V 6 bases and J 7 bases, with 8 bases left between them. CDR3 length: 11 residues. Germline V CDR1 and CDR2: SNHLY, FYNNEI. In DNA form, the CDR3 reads TGTGCCAGCAGAATAGTAAATACGCAGTATTTT. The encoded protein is CASRIVNTQYF.

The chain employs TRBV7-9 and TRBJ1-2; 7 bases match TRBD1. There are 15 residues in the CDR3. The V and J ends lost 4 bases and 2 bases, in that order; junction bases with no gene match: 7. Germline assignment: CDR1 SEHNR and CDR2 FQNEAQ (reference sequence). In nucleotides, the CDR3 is TGTGCCAGCAGCTCTTCAAGACAGGGCAACTATGGCTACACCTTC. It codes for CASSSSRQGNYGYTF. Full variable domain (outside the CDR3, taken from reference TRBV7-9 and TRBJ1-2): DTGVSQNPRHKITKRGQNVTFRCDPISEHNRLYWYRQTLGQGPEFLTYFQNEAQLEKSRLLSDRFSAERPKGSFSTLEIQRTEQGDSAMYLCASSSSRQGNYGYTFGSGTRLTVV.

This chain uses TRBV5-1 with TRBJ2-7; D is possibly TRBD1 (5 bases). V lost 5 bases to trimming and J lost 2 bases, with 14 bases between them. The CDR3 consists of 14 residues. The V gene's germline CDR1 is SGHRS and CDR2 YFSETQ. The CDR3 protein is CASRFGTQAYEQYF. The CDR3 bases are TGCGCCAGCAGATTTGGAACACAGGCCTACGAGCAGTACTTC.

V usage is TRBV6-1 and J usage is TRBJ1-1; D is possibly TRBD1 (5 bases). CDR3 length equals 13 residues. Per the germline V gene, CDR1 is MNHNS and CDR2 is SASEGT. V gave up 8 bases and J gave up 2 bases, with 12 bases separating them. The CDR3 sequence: CASQTGHNTEAFF. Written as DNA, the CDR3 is TGTGCCAGCCAAACCGGACATAACACTGAAGCTTTCTTT.